Presented here are 25 T cell receptor beta chains from one specimen sequenced in a study of T cells in Graves' hyperthyroidism and ophthalmopathy (dated by TCRdb to the late 2010s). The library was built by means of multiplex PCR. TCRdb records Illumina HiSeq 2000 as the sequencer. Amplification of TCR beta CDR3 regions was carried out from RNA transcripts. The TCR CDR3 was subjected to a first round of RT-PCR using the HTBI primer set and the Qiagen OneStep RT-PCR kit. In-frame beta chains were kept once TCRdb had trimmed the public reads at Q25 with fastp and called clones with MiXCR. Entries are consolidated by CDR3 protein sequence, retaining the most common genes and DNA. The sample table contains approximately 560,000 distinct CDR3 sequences; only one count was recorded for approximately 14% of them. Approximately 7.4% of the sample goes to the ten largest clones. Input material: blood. The receptors were gathered from a young woman with Graves' hyperthyroidism.

A word on this clonotype: A much more abundant neighbour one base away suggests this may be a read error. V is TRBV29-1 and J is TRBJ2-1; 10 nucleotides align to TRBD1. The length of the CDR3 is 13 residues. J lost 10 bases, V lost 4 bases, and 7 bases had no gene match. CDR1 is SQVTM and CDR2 is ANQGSEA in the germline V gene. Written as DNA, the CDR3 is TGCAGCGTTGGCCGGGACAGGGGTGCGGAGCAGTTCTTC. Its protein product is CSVGRDRGAEQFF.

This clonotype was seen many times. This chain links TRBV6-1 with TRBJ2-7, with 14 bases that match TRBD2. V was clipped by 5 bases and J by 5 bases; unmatched bases: 8. The CDR3 totals 16 residues. Per the germline V gene, CDR1 is MNHNS and CDR2 is SASEGT. The DNA of the CDR3 is TGTGCCAGCAGTTCGGGGGGACTAGCGGGAGCTCACGAGCAGTACTTC. Protein: CASSSGGLAGAHEQYF.

This clonotype occurred a few times. The chain has TRBV29-1 and TRBJ1-4; perhaps TRBD1 as D (5 bases). CDR1 and CDR2 from the germline V gene are SQVTM and ANQGSEA. The CDR3 consists of 14 residues. V gave up 0 bases and J gave up 0 bases, with 5 bases separating them. The CDR3 DNA reads TGCAGCGTTGAAGACAGGGCAACTAATGAAAAACTGTTTTTT. It is translated as CSVEDRATNEKLFF.

The genes are TRBV20-1 and TRBJ1-2; D unresolved. The CDR3 is 12 amino acids. Germline assignment: CDR1 DFQATT and CDR2 SNEGSKA (reference sequence). The V gene lost 0 bases and the J gene lost 4 bases, with 6 bases spanning the gap. The CDR3 region is CSARDPGYGYTF. The CDR3 DNA sequence: TGCAGTGCTAGAGATCCAGGCTATGGCTACACCTTC.

This clonotype was seen more than once but under ten times. CDR3 region: CASRRSPNYGYTF. The CDR3 DNA reads as TGTGCCAGCAGACGATCCCCTAACTATGGCTACACCTTC. This rearrangement joins TRBV28 to TRBJ1-2; no firm D call. Trimming stripped 6 bases from V and 0 bases from J, with 8 bases between. Germline V CDR1 and CDR2: MDHEN, SYDVKM. This CDR3 comprises 13 residues.

The chain couples TRBV7-8 to TRBJ1-5, with D possibly TRBD1 on 5 matching bases. The CDR3 loop spans 15 amino acids. With 5 bases removed from V and 5 bases from J, the gap between germline ends came to 16 bases. Germline lookup yields CDR1 SGHVS and CDR2 FQNEAQ. In DNA, the CDR3 is TGTGCCAGCAGCGCGGGACGGGTATTGGATCAGCCCCAGCATTTT. Its protein product is CASSAGRVLDQPQHF.

This clonotype was recorded at least ten times. The V gene is TRBV20-1, the J gene TRBJ1-5, with D perhaps matching TRBD1 (5 bases). The V gene lost 5 bases and the J gene lost 0 bases, with 8 bases spanning the gap. This CDR3 is 13 amino acids long. Germline CDR1 is DFQATT and CDR2 is SNEGSKA (reference sequence). In DNA form, the CDR3 reads TGCAGTGCTTACACAGGTAGCAATCAGCCCCAGCATTTT. It yields the protein CSAYTGSNQPQHF.

In its sample, this clonotype was seen many times. The J gene is TRBJ2-3, the V gene TRBV6-1; 10 bases line up with TRBD2. Losses at the gene ends were 2 bases for V and 0 bases for J; bases not matched to a gene: 8. CDR3 length: 18 amino acids. Per the germline V gene, CDR1 is MNHNS and CDR2 is SASEGT. The CDR3 is CASSESIAGGGSTDTQYF. CDR3 coding DNA: TGTGCCAGCAGTGAATCGATAGCGGGAGGAGGTAGCACAGATACGCAGTATTTT.

The V call is TRBV27, the J call TRBJ2-7, with 8 bases lining up with TRBD1. The CDR3 sequence is 13 residues long. The J segment lost 6 bases and the V segment lost 6 bases, leaving 7 bases of the junction unmatched. Germline assignment: CDR1 MNHEY and CDR2 SMNVEV (reference sequence). CDR3 sequence (DNA): TGTGCCAGCAGCGACAGGGGCCAGGTCGAGCAGTACTTC. Encoded protein: CASSDRGQVEQYF.

Many counts were recorded for this clonotype. This chain links TRBV24-1 with TRBJ2-1; 7 nucleotides match TRBD1. J was trimmed by 6 bases and V by 9 bases; bases with no gene match: 13. Germline CDR1 KGHDR, CDR2 SFDVKD. The length of the CDR3 is 15 residues. CDR3 sequence: CATEHVTGFLNEQFF. The CDR3 DNA reads as TGTGCCACCGAACACGTGACAGGGTTTCTCAATGAGCAGTTCTTC.

This clonotype was found many times. The gene calls are TRBV10-1 and TRBJ1-2; D remains ambiguous. Trimming cost V 11 bases and J 0 bases, with 13 bases left between them. This CDR3 comprises 13 residues. Germline assignment: CDR1 WNHNN and CDR2 SYGVQD (reference sequence). CDR3 coding DNA: TGCGCCTCCAGCGCTAATTCTAACTATGGCTACACCTTC. It is translated as CASSANSNYGYTF.

In this sample, this clonotype turned up many times. The chain is built from TRBV27 and TRBJ2-7, with 10 bases that match TRBD2. V was clipped by 3 bases and J by 3 bases; unmatched bases: 8. Per the germline V gene, CDR1 is MNHEY and CDR2 is SMNVEV (reference sequence). This CDR3 is built from 16 residues. The CDR3 nucleotides are TGTGCCAGCAGTTTCAAAGGACTAGCGGAGTTCTACGAGCAGTACTTC. Protein sequence: CASSFKGLAEFYEQYF.

There are many counts of this clonotype. The CDR3 protein is CASSLQPPGGSEWPYEQYF. The CDR3 DNA reads as TGTGCCAGCAGCTTACAGCCCCCGGGGGGGTCAGAATGGCCCTACGAGCAGTACTTC. This chain links TRBV7-2 with TRBJ2-7; 8 bases match TRBD2. This CDR3 has 19 residues. Germline lookup yields CDR1 SGHTA and CDR2 FQGNSA. Germline trimming cut 2 bases from V and 2 bases from J; bases unmatched to any gene: 17.

The chain carries TRBV9 and TRBJ2-1, with D possibly TRBD1 on 5 matching bases. The CDR3 sequence is 13 residues long. Deletions cut 3 bases from V and 4 bases from J, with 8 bases between. The V gene's germline CDR1 is SGDLS and CDR2 YYNGEE. The CDR3 bases are TGTGCCAGCAGCGCCGACAGTTACAATGAGCAGTTCTTC. This gives the protein CASSADSYNEQFF.

This chain joins TRBV20-1 and TRBJ1-5; D may be TRBD1 (5 bases). The germline CDR1 and CDR2 sequences are DFQATT and SNEGSKA (reference sequence). V lost 3 bases and J lost 6, with 24 bases in between. The CDR3 covers 17 residues. CDR3 bases: TGCAGTGCTAGTAAACTGCAGGGAGAATTGGTTAGTCAGCCCCAGCATTTT. It encodes CSASKLQGELVSQPQHF.

This clonotype was picked up many times. At one of its ends the junction is not consistent with the germline gene, which may arise from a read error. The chain combines TRBV3-1 with TRBJ1-4; D perhaps matches TRBD1 (5 bases). The CDR3 is 13 residues long. Germline assignment: CDR1 LGHDT and CDR2 YNNKEL (reference sequence). The CDR3 nucleotides are TGTACCAGCAGCCACGGGGGTAATGAAAAACTGTTTTTT. Translated, it gives CTSSHGGNEKLFF. The variable domain in full, with the rest retrieved from reference TRBV3-1 and TRBJ1-4, is DTAVSQTPKYLVTQMGNDKSIKCEQNLGHDTMYWYKQDSKKFLKIMFSYNNKELIINETVPNRFSPKSPDKAHLNLHINSLELGDSAVYFCTSSHGGNEKLFFGSGTQLSVL.

This clonotype was counted many times. V and J are TRBV18 and TRBJ1-1, with D uncertain. The V end was cut by 8 bases, the J end by 0 bases, with 19 bases between. CDR1 is KGHSH and CDR2 is LQKENI in the germline V gene. The CDR3 is 16 amino acids. The CDR3 region has the DNA TGTGCCAGCCGGCAGGCCAGGACCATCGTGAACACTGAAGCTTTCTTT. As protein: CASRQARTIVNTEAFF.

The chain employs TRBV28 and TRBJ2-2, with D unresolved. CDR3 size: 12 residues. Germline-derived CDR1 and CDR2 are MDHEN and SYDVKM. V lost 4 bases to trimming and J lost 4 bases, with 4 bases between them. The CDR3 sequence: CASSYLTGELFF. In DNA form, the CDR3 reads TGTGCCAGCAGTTACCTCACCGGGGAGCTGTTTTTT.

A word on this clonotype: This clone may be a read error of a much larger clone one base away. J is TRBJ2-5 and V is TRBV6-2 or TRBV6-3; the D is unclear. The CDR3 runs to 13 residues. Germline CDR1 and CDR2: MNHEY and SVGEGT. V was clipped by 8 bases and J by 5 bases, with 15 bases between them. The CDR3, as DNA: TGTGCCAGCGGTGCCGGAACAGCCGAGACCCAGTACTTC. Its protein is CASGAGTAETQYF.

This clonotype occurred a few times. V is TRBV5-1 and J is TRBJ2-1; D is tentatively TRBD1 or TRBD2 (5 bases each). CDR1 is SGHRS, CDR2 YFSETQ, per germline. The CDR3 totals 15 residues. V lost 2 bases and J 2 bases, leaving 11 bases between the germline ends. This CDR3 is CASSFGADPYNEQFF. In nucleotides, the CDR3 is TGCGCCAGCAGCTTCGGGGCAGATCCCTACAATGAGCAGTTCTTC.

This chain joins TRBV7-3 and TRBJ2-2, with 10 bases matching TRBD2. This CDR3 has 17 amino acids. Trimming removed 4 bases from V and 6 bases from J; junction bases left unmatched: 11. The germline V gene encodes CDR1 SGHTA and CDR2 FQGTGA. The CDR3 sequence: CASSYPGTSVRSGELFF. The CDR3 DNA sequence: TGTGCCAGCAGCTACCCCGGGACTAGCGTTCGTTCCGGGGAGCTGTTTTTT.

This clonotype was found a few times. The chain has TRBV5-8 and TRBJ2-5; D remains ambiguous. V was cut by 0 bases and J by 7 bases, with 7 bases left in between. This CDR3 contains 12 residues. The germline CDR1 and CDR2 sequences are SGHTS and YDEGEE. As DNA, the CDR3 is TGTGCCAGCAGCTTGGAGACCGGGACCCAGTACTTC. Amino acid sequence: CASSLETGTQYF.

This clonotype was seen ten or more times. The chain has TRBV4-2 and TRBJ2-7; D gene ambiguous. V lost 0 bases and J 6 bases, leaving 9 bases between the germline ends. The CDR3 contains 13 residues. Germline CDR1 is LGHNA and CDR2 is YNFKEQ. The CDR3 region is CASSQDSTLEQYF. DNA of the CDR3: TGTGCCAGCAGCCAAGATTCAACCCTCGAGCAGTACTTC.

This clonotype was seen at least ten times. V gene TRBV7-9 combines with J gene TRBJ2-7, with 9 bases matching TRBD1. This CDR3 is 16 amino acids long. The V and J ends lost 1 base and 4 bases, in that order; junction bases with no gene match: 8. From germline, CDR1 is SEHNR and CDR2 FQNEAQ (reference sequence). The CDR3 reads CASSLGPGQGTYEQYF. The CDR3 DNA is TGTGCCAGCAGCTTAGGCCCGGGACAGGGCACATACGAGCAGTACTTC.

This clonotype was picked up many times. The rearrangement links TRBV20-1 to TRBJ2-1; possibly TRBD2 for D (5 bases). Germline CDR1 is DFQATT and CDR2 is SNEGSKA (reference sequence). CDR3 size: 17 residues. V was trimmed by 2 bases and J by 1 base, leaving 18 bases between them. DNA of the CDR3: TGCAGTGCTAGACCCCGGGGTTTCTCCTGGTCCTACAATGAGCAGTTCTTC. Translation gives CSARPRGFSWSYNEQFF.